These T cell receptor beta chains were read from a single sample in a study of blood T cell repertoires in COVID-19. Assay used: immunoSEQ multiplex PCR; TCRdb lists only in-frame clones, some missing. The sample lists fewer than 450,000 clones; approximately 88% were seen once. What was sequenced was peripheral blood. The origin of the receptors is a woman in her forties or fifties with COVID-19, enrolled during active disease. CDR3s include the opening cysteine and the closing phenylalanine or tryptophan. The D gene is left open where the match is weak. Not every row has a clone size; where given, it reads once, few, many or a size class.

V gene,D gene,J gene,clone size,CDR3 DNA,CDR3 protein
TRBV6-1,TRBD1,TRBJ2-7,.,TGTGCCAGCAGTGACTTACCGGGACAGAGAACCTACGAGCAGTACTTC,CASSDLPGQRTYEQYF
TRBV5-6,TRBD1,TRBJ2-1,.,TGTGCCAGCAGCTCTTTGGGGCAGGGGGCCGATGAGCAGTTCTTC,CASSSLGQGADEQFF
TRBV2,TRBD2,TRBJ2-3,.,TGTGCCAGCACGTTCACTAGCGGGGGCACAGATACGCAGTATTTT,CASTFTSGGTDTQYF
TRBV2,.,TRBJ1-5,.,TGTGCCAGCAGACCGGGAGGGGCGGGCAATCAGCCCCAGCATTTT,CASRPGGAGNQPQHF
TRBV20-1,.,TRBJ2-3,.,TGCAGTGCTAGTAGGATAGGGGGTATTGCAGATACGCAGTATTTT,CSASRIGGIADTQYF
TRBV29-1,.,TRBJ2-3,once,TGCAGCGTCACCCCCACAGACCTCACAGATACGCAGTATTTT,CSVTPTDLTDTQYF
TRBV2,TRBD2,TRBJ2-5,.,TGTGCCAGCAGCGTATATAATAGCGGGGGGGAAGAGACCCAGTACTTC,CASSVYNSGGEETQYF
TRBV19,.,TRBJ1-5,.,TGTGCCAGTCTTCTTCAGGGCTCCCCGGGCAATCAGCCCCAGCATTTT,CASLLQGSPGNQPQHF
TRBV11-1,.,TRBJ2-4,.,TGTGCCAACAGCTCTACTAGACTAGCCAAAAACATTCAGTACTTC,CANSSTRLAKNIQYF
TRBV2,.,TRBJ2-1,.,TGTGCCAGCAGGCCCGGGACTCAGATCGGTGAGCAGTTCTTC,CASRPGTQIGEQFF
TRBV5-6,TRBD2,TRBJ2-3,once,TGTGCCAGCAGCTACTGGACTAGCGGGGGCACAGATACGCAGTATTTT,CASSYWTSGGTDTQYF
TRBV19,.,TRBJ1-5,.,TGTGCCAGTAGTGCCTCCAGGGGAAATCAGCCCCAGCATTTT,CASSASRGNQPQHF
TRBV15,.,TRBJ1-1,.,TGTGCCACCAGCAGTGGGGAGGGACTGAACACTGAAGCTTTCTTT,CATSSGEGLNTEAFF
TRBV5-6,TRBD2,TRBJ2-3,.,TGTGCCAGCAGCTTGCTGGCTAGCGGGGAAACAGATACGCAGTATTTT,CASSLLASGETDTQYF
TRBV5-5,.,TRBJ1-4,.,TGTGCCAGCAGCTTGGCCCCAGTCGAAAAACTGTTTTTT,CASSLAPVEKLFF
TRBV27,TRBD1,TRBJ2-3,.,TGTGCCAGCAGTCCTACAGGGGGCTACACAGATACGCAGTATTTT,CASSPTGGYTDTQYF
TRBV2,.,TRBJ2-3,.,TGTGCCAGCAGCTCAGACAGGTTCACAGATACGCAGTATTTT,CASSSDRFTDTQYF
TRBV10-3,TRBD1,TRBJ1-2,.,TGTGCCATCAGTGGGACAGGGGATGGCTACACCTTC,CAISGTGDGYTF
TRBV7-3,TRBD1,TRBJ1-6,.,TGTGCCAGCAGCTTAACGGGACAGGGATCGAGTTCACCCCTCCACTTT,CASSLTGQGSSSPLHF
TRBV5-4,.,TRBJ2-7,.,TGTGCCAGCAGCGAGCCGGGATTAAGGAACCACGAGCAGTACTTC,CASSEPGLRNHEQYF
TRBV2,TRBD1,TRBJ1-4,.,TGTGCCAGCACCCCGGGTCGGTACAGGGGGACCGAAAAACTGTTTTTT,CASTPGRYRGTEKLFF
TRBV6-5,.,TRBJ2-2,once,TGTGCCAGCAGTTACGGGGGGGGGCACACCGGGGAGCTGTTTTTT,CASSYGGGHTGELFF
TRBV5-1,TRBD1,TRBJ1-2,.,TGCGCCAGCAGCTTGTTACCAGGGGGCTATGGCTACACCTTC,CASSLLPGGYGYTF
TRBV6-2/TRBV6-3,.,TRBJ2-7,.,TGTGCCAGCAGTAAACAGGGAGCCGCCTACGAGCAGTACTTC,CASSKQGAAYEQYF
TRBV24-1,TRBD1,TRBJ2-3,.,TGTGCCACCAGTGATGGACAGGGGAGACCAGATACGCAGTATTTT,CATSDGQGRPDTQYF
TRBV5-1,.,TRBJ2-7,.,TGCGCCAGCAGCTTGGACAGGGGGGGCGAGCAGTACTTC,CASSLDRGGEQYF
TRBV3-1/TRBV3-2,TRBD1,TRBJ2-1,.,TGTGCCAGCAGATACGGACAGGGTGAGCAGTTCTTC,CASRYGQGEQFF
TRBV12-5,TRBD1,TRBJ2-2,.,TGTGCTAGTGGTCCCGGGACAGGGTCCGGGGAGCTGTTTTTT,CASGPGTGSGELFF
TRBV6-6,.,TRBJ2-7,.,TGTGCCAGCAGTACTCTCTTTGGGCAGTACGAGCAGTACTTC,CASSTLFGQYEQYF
TRBV28,TRBD1,TRBJ1-5,.,TGTGCCAGCACTCTCGGACAGGGATCTTATAGCAATCAGCCCCAGCATTTT,CASTLGQGSYSNQPQHF
TRBV2,.,TRBJ1-3,once,TGTGCCAGCAGTGAAGACAGGCGGGGAAACACCATATATTTT,CASSEDRRGNTIYF
TRBV2,TRBD1,TRBJ2-5,.,TGTGCCAGCAACGGCAGGGGGTTACAAGAGACCCAGTACTTC,CASNGRGLQETQYF
TRBV5-1,.,TRBJ1-1,.,TGCGCCAGCAGCTTGGATGGGGCAGTCACTGAAGCTTTCTTT,CASSLDGAVTEAFF
TRBV9,.,TRBJ1-2,.,TGTGCCAGCAGCGTAGGGGATCACGCGGGTGGCTACACCTTC,CASSVGDHAGGYTF
TRBV3-1/TRBV3-2,TRBD2,TRBJ2-3,once,TGTGCCAGCAGCCAAAGGACTAGCGGGGGGCCCGCTAGCACAGATACGCAGTATTTT,CASSQRTSGGPASTDTQYF
TRBV5-1,TRBD2,TRBJ2-5,.,TGCGCCAGTCAGCACGGGGGGAACCAAGAGACCCAGTACTTC,CASQHGGNQETQYF
TRBV27,TRBD1,TRBJ1-1,.,TGTGCCAGCAGTCCATACGCGGACAGGTCTGAAGCTTTCTTT,CASSPYADRSEAFF
TRBV5-1,.,TRBJ2-1,.,TGCGCCAGCAGCTTTGGTAGTAACAATGAGCAGTTCTTC,CASSFGSNNEQFF
TRBV30,.,TRBJ1-2,.,TGTGCCTGGTCTTCATTAGGGGCCCTCTATGGCTACACCTTC,CAWSSLGALYGYTF
TRBV28,.,TRBJ1-1,.,TGTGCCAGCAGTTTCTCTGACAGAGAAGCTTTCTTT,CASSFSDREAFF
TRBV5-1,TRBD1,TRBJ2-7,.,TGCGCCAGCAGCTTGGCAGGGGGGACAGGGGGCTCCTACGAGCAGTACTTC,CASSLAGGTGGSYEQYF
TRBV27,TRBD1,TRBJ2-1,.,TGTGCCAGCAGTCCAACCGGGACAGGGGGAACTGAGCAGTTCTTC,CASSPTGTGGTEQFF
TRBV7-2,TRBD1,TRBJ1-2,.,TGTGCCAGCAGCCTCAGGACAGGGGGGGTCTATGGCTACACCTTC,CASSLRTGGVYGYTF
TRBV2,.,TRBJ2-2,.,TGTGCCAGCTCAGGGTTAGCGAACACCGGGGAGCTGTTTTTT,CASSGLANTGELFF
TRBV7-9,.,TRBJ2-5,once,TGTGCCAGCAGCCCCTTGTCAGTGGAGACCCAGTACTTC,CASSPLSVETQYF
TRBV5-1,.,TRBJ1-2,.,TGCGCCAGCAGCTTGGGGACACCAAACTATGGCTACACCTTC,CASSLGTPNYGYTF
TRBV9,TRBD1,TRBJ1-4,.,TGTGCCAGCAGCGTAGTCGGGACAGAAACAACTAATGAAAAACTGTTTTTT,CASSVVGTETTNEKLFF
TRBV5-1,TRBD1,TRBJ2-3,.,TGCGCCAGCAGCCGGACAGGGGCCGGCACAGATACGCAGTATTTT,CASSRTGAGTDTQYF
TRBV30,.,TRBJ1-2,.,TGTGCCTGGACCCCCGTCTATGGCTACACCTTC,CAWTPVYGYTF
TRBV27,TRBD2,TRBJ2-5,.,TGTGCCAGCAGTTTATATCCCCCGTCGGGGGGAGAGACCCAGTACTTC,CASSLYPPSGGETQYF
TRBV27,.,TRBJ2-3,.,TGTGCCAGCAGCCTTAGCGGATCCCCCGTCACAGATACGCAGTATTTT,CASSLSGSPVTDTQYF
TRBV5-1,TRBD1,TRBJ1-5,.,TGCGCCAGCAGCCGCGGGACAGACAATCAGCCCCAGCATTTT,CASSRGTDNQPQHF
TRBV5-1,TRBD2,TRBJ2-7,.,TGCGCCAGCAGCTTGGAGCGGGGCACCTACGAGCAGTACTTC,CASSLERGTYEQYF
TRBV2,TRBD2,TRBJ2-7,.,TGTGCCAGCAGTGGACTAGCGGGGGCCTACGAGCAGTACTTC,CASSGLAGAYEQYF
TRBV9,TRBD1,TRBJ2-7,once,TGTGCCAGCAGCCCCACCGGGACAGGGCTAAACGAGCAGTACTTC,CASSPTGTGLNEQYF
TRBV6-6,TRBD2,TRBJ2-7,.,TGTGCCAGCAGTTTTAGCGGGGGGTATGGCGAGCAGTACTTC,CASSFSGGYGEQYF
TRBV20-1,.,TRBJ2-7,.,TGCAGTGCTAGAGGCCAGGGCGAGCAGTACTTC,CSARGQGEQYF
TRBV7-9,.,TRBJ2-1,.,TGTGCCAGCAGCCCTCGGCGGGCGGGATCTAACAATGAGCAGTTCTTC,CASSPRRAGSNNEQFF